This TCR beta chain was recovered during a study of blood T cell repertoires in COVID-19. CDR3 length: 14 amino acids. The ends were cut back, 1 base at V and 5 bases at J, with 9 bases in the middle. Germline lookup yields CDR1 MNHNS and CDR2 SASEGT. Some clones are missing from TCRdb's copy, which holds only in-frame ones; the method was immunoSEQ multiplex PCR. In the table there are roughly 350,000 clones, approximately 92% of which are singletons. Specimen: PBMCs or T cells enriched from blood (not recorded which). This chain connects TRBV6-1 to TRBJ1-5, with a possible D match to TRBD1 (6 bases). This TCR derives from a woman aged 25 to 39 who had recovered from COVID-19. CDR3: CASSEGGRDQPQHF. In DNA, the CDR3 is TGTGCCAGCAGTGAAGGGGGGCGGGATCAGCCCCAGCATTTT.